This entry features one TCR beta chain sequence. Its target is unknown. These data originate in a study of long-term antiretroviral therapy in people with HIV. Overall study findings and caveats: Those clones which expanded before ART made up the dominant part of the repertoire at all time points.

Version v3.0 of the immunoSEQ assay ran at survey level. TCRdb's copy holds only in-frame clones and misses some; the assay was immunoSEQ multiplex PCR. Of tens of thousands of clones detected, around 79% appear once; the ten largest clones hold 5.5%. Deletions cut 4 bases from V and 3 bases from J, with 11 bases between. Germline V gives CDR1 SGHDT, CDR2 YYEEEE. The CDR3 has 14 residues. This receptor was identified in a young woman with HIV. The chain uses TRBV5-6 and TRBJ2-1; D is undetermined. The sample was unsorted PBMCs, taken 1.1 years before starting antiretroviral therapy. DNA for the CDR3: TGTGCCAGCAGCCCTACACACAACTACAATGAGCAGTTCTTC. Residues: CASSPTHNYNEQFF.